These 17 T cell receptor beta chains were all obtained from the same sample, sequenced in a study of T cells in Graves' hyperthyroidism and ophthalmopathy. TCR beta CDR3 regions were amplified from RNA transcripts. First-round RT-PCR of the TCR CDR3 relied on the HTBI primer set. TCRdb ran MiXCR on the multiplex PCR reads and lists one entry per CDR3 protein. The sample lists under 700,000 distinct CDR3 sequences, under 60% occurring once. The sequenced sample was peripheral blood or thyroid tissue (not recorded which). The source of these receptors is a woman between 18 and 30 years old with Graves' hyperthyroidism.

V usage is TRBV2 and J usage is TRBJ1-2, with a possible D match to TRBD1 (5 bases). The CDR3 length is 12 residues. V dropped 9 bases and J dropped 6 bases, with 14 bases sitting between them. The germline gives CDR1 SNHLY, CDR2 FYNNEI. CDR3 nucleotides: TGTGCCAGTTACCGTACAGGCGATGGCTACACCTTC. Residues: CASYRTGDGYTF.

This clonotype was seen once. The chain joins TRBV29-1 to TRBJ2-7; 7 nucleotides match TRBD1. CDR3 size: 12 residues. CDR1 is SQVTM and CDR2 is ANQGSEA in the germline V gene. V lost 5 bases to trimming and J lost 6 bases; unmatched junction nucleotides: 7. CDR3 sequence: CSVYRGHGEQYF. As DNA, the CDR3 is TGCAGCGTTTATAGGGGGCACGGCGAGCAGTACTTC.

This chain connects TRBV29-1 to TRBJ2-7; perhaps D is TRBD1 or TRBD2 (5 bases each). CDR1 is SQVTM, CDR2 ANQGSEA, per germline. The ends were cut back, 4 bases at V and 5 bases at J, with 12 bases in the middle. The CDR3 contains 12 residues. This chain's CDR3 is CSVALEGDEQYF. The CDR3 bases are TGCAGCGTTGCACTAGAAGGGGACGAGCAGTACTTC.

The rearrangement links TRBV7-8 to TRBJ2-2; TRBD2 might be the D (5 bases). Germline V gene data show CDR1 as SGHVS and CDR2 as FQNEAQ. The CDR3 has 15 residues. V was clipped by 3 bases and J by 2 bases, with 10 bases between them. CDR3 coding DNA: TGTGCCAGCAGCTTCTCGCCGGGAAACACCGGGGAGCTGTTTTTT. Residues: CASSFSPGNTGELFF. The full variable domain, with the rest looked up from reference TRBV7-8 and TRBJ2-2, is GAGVSQSPRYKVAKRGQDVALRCDPISGHVSLFWYQQALGQGPEFLTYFQNEAQLDKSGLPSDRFFAERPEGSVSTLKIQRTQQEDSAVYLCASSFSPGNTGELFFGEGSRLTVL.

V and J are TRBV9 and TRBJ2-7, with 9 bases that match TRBD2. The CDR3 is 17 residues long. V lost 0 bases, J lost 0 bases, and 7 bases stayed unmatched. Germline V lookup: CDR1 SGDLS, CDR2 YYNGEE. The CDR3 reads CASSVGLAALSSYEQYF. As DNA, the CDR3 is TGTGCCAGCAGCGTAGGACTAGCGGCACTCAGCTCCTACGAGCAGTACTTC.

This rearrangement joins TRBV15 to TRBJ2-7, with D possibly matching TRBD2 (5 bases). This CDR3 comprises 14 residues. Trimming stripped 1 base from V and 6 bases from J, with 13 bases between. Germline V gives CDR1 LNHNV, CDR2 YYDKDF (reference sequence). The CDR3 loop reads CATSRAAVAGEQYF. DNA of the CDR3: TGTGCCACCAGCAGAGCAGCGGTGGCGGGCGAGCAGTACTTC.

The sample holds many counts of this clonotype. The chain joins TRBV7-6 to TRBJ2-5; 9 bases map to TRBD1. Unmatched junction bases numbered 7, after V lost 6 bases and J lost 5 bases. CDR1 is SGHVS and CDR2 is FNYEAQ in the germline V gene. This CDR3 spans 14 amino acids. As DNA, the CDR3 is TGTGCCAGCAGTACGGACAGGGGACAGGAGACCCAGTACTTC. Translated: CASSTDRGQETQYF. Full variable domain (rest looked up from reference TRBV7-6 and TRBJ2-5): GAGVSQSPRYKVTKRGQDVALRCDPISGHVSLYWYRQALGQGPEFLTYFNYEAQQDKSGLPNDRFSAERPEGSISTLTIQRTEQRDSAMYRCASSTDRGQETQYFGPGTRLLVL.

This clonotype came up once. One base away lies a much larger clone, so this may be a sequencing read error. DNA for the CDR3: TGTGCCAGCAGCCCAAATAATTCACCCCTCCACTTT. Protein: CASSPNNSPLHF. V gene TRBV7-3 combines with J gene TRBJ1-6; no clear D gene. Germline CDR1 SGHTA, CDR2 FQGTGA. V shed 5 bases and J shed 5 bases, with 4 bases lying between them. The CDR3 totals 12 residues.

This clonotype has more than one count but fewer than ten. The CDR3 loop reads CASSSYGGASYEQYF. Written as DNA, the CDR3 is TGTGCCAGCAGCTCATACGGGGGCGCGTCCTACGAGCAGTACTTC. This sequence joins TRBV11-1 and TRBJ2-7; D possibly uses TRBD1 or TRBD2 (6 bases each). Germline V lookup: CDR1 SGHAT, CDR2 FQDESV (reference sequence). V was pared by 4 bases and J by 1 base, with 14 bases between. This CDR3 is built from 15 residues.

On this clonotype: Given a much more abundant clone one base away, this may be a read error. The chain recombines TRBV7-2 with TRBJ1-5, with D tentatively TRBD1 (6 bases). Germline lookup yields CDR1 SGHTA and CDR2 FQGNSA. V gave up 7 bases and J gave up 0 bases, with 13 bases separating them. This CDR3 contains 15 residues. CDR3 DNA: TGTGCCAGCACCCCAGGGGCAGCTAGCAATCAGCCCCAGCATTTT. It specifies CASTPGAASNQPQHF. Using reference TRBV7-2 and TRBJ1-5 for the parts outside the CDR3, the full variable domain is GAGVSQSPSNKVTEKGKDVELRCDPISGHTALYWYRQSLGQGLEFLIYFQGNSAPDKSGLPSDRFSAERTGGSVSTLTIQRTQQEDSAVYLCASTPGAASNQPQHFGDGTRLSIL.

This clonotype was detected a few times. The chain carries TRBV7-9 and TRBJ2-7; D ambiguous. V gave up 4 bases and J gave up 1 base, with 8 bases separating them. CDR1 is SEHNR, CDR2 FQNEAQ, per germline (reference sequence). The CDR3 extends over 13 amino acids. The CDR3 coding sequence is TGTGCCAGCAGCTCCACAGATTCCTACGAGCAGTACTTC. It yields the protein CASSSTDSYEQYF.

On this clonotype itself: Possible read error: a much larger clone is one base away. V is TRBV7-2 and J is TRBJ1-6; D is possibly TRBD1 (5 bases). The germline V gene has CDR1 SGHTA and CDR2 FQGNSA. The V end lost 6 bases, the J end lost 7 bases, and 10 bases lay between the germline ends. The CDR3 contains 13 residues. CDR3 nucleotides: TGTGCCAGCAGTGAACAGGAGAATTCACCCCTCCACTTT. Translated, it gives CASSEQENSPLHF.

The chain employs TRBV20-1 and TRBJ2-5; D call uncertain. Looked up from germline, CDR1 is DFQATT and CDR2 is SNEGSKA (reference sequence). The CDR3 runs 8 residues. Deletions cut 0 bases from V and 11 bases from J, with 1 base between. CDR3 region: CSARDQYF. CDR3 nucleotide sequence: TGCAGTGCTAGAGATCAGTACTTC.

This chain joins TRBV7-3 and TRBJ2-2; D gene uncertain. The germline V gene has CDR1 SGHTA and CDR2 FQGTGA. The CDR3 is made up of 12 amino acids. V lost 6 bases, J lost 7 bases, and 9 bases lay in between. CDR3 sequence (DNA): TGTGCCAGCAGTGCGGCTAGCGGGGAGCTGTTTTTT. Translation: CASSAASGELFF.

Concerning this clonotype itself: At one of its ends the junction is not consistent with the germline gene, which may arise from a read error. The rearrangement links TRBV7-9 to TRBJ1-2; 7 bases match TRBD1. This CDR3 has 14 residues. From germline, CDR1 is SEHNR and CDR2 FQNEAQ (reference sequence). DNA for the CDR3: TGTGCCGGCAGCTTAAGGGGACAGAACTATGGCTACACCTTC. It encodes CAGSLRGQNYGYTF. Variable domain in full (rest from reference TRBV7-9 and TRBJ1-2): DTGVSQNPRHKITKRGQNVTFRCDPISEHNRLYWYRQTLGQGPEFLTYFQNEAQLEKSRLLSDRFSAERPKGSFSTLEIQRTEQGDSAMYLCAGSLRGQNYGYTFGSGTRLTVV.

The rearrangement joins TRBV6-2 or TRBV6-3 to TRBJ2-7; 11 bases agree with TRBD1. The CDR3 is 14 residues long. With 8 bases clipped from V and 1 base from J, the junction kept 4 bases outside the gene matches. Germline values: CDR1 MNHEY, CDR2 SVGEGT. CDR3 protein: CASGGTGGSYEQYF. The DNA for the CDR3 is TGTGCCAGCGGTGGGACAGGGGGGTCCTACGAGCAGTACTTC.

The chain has TRBV2 and TRBJ1-3; maybe TRBD1 (5 bases). The CDR3 extends over 16 amino acids. Deletions cut 3 bases from V and 6 bases from J, with 18 bases between. The germline CDR1 and CDR2 sequences are SNHLY and FYNNEI. CDR3 nucleotide sequence: TGTGCCAGCAGTGAGAAACAGGTGAACACTGAAAACACCATATATTTT. It translates to CASSEKQVNTENTIYF.